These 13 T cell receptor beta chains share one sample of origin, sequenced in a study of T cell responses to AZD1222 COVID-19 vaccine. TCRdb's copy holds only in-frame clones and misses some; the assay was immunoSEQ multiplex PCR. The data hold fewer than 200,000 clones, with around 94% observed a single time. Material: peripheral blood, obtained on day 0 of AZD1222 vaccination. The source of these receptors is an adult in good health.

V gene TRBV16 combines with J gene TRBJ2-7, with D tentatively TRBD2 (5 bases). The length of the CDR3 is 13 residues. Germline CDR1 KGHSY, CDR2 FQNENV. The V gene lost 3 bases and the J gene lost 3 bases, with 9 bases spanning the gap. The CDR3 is CASSHLAGYEQYV. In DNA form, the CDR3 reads TGTGCCAGCAGCCACCTCGCGGGCTACGAGCAGTACGTC.

The CDR3 loop is CASSIDLFVGGVAFF. The CDR3 DNA is TGTGCCAGTAGTATAGATCTTTTCGTCGGGGGAGTAGCTTTCTTT. The chain recombines TRBV19 with TRBJ1-1; maybe TRBD1 (5 bases). V shed 0 bases and J shed 10 bases, with 18 bases lying between them. Germline values: CDR1 LNHDA, CDR2 SQIVND (reference sequence). The CDR3 extends over 15 amino acids.

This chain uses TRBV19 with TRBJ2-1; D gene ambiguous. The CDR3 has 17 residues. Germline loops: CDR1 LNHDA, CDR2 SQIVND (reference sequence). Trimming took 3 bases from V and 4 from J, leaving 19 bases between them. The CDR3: CASSILARLESYNEQFF. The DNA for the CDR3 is TGTGCCAGTAGTATTTTAGCTCGATTAGAATCGTACAATGAGCAGTTCTTC.

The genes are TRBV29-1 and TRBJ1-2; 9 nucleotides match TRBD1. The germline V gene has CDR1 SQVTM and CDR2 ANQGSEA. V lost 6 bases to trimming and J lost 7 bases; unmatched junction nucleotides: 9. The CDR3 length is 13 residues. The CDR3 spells CSVTRTGEIGYTF. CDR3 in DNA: TGCAGCGTCACCAGGACAGGGGAGATTGGCTACACCTTC.

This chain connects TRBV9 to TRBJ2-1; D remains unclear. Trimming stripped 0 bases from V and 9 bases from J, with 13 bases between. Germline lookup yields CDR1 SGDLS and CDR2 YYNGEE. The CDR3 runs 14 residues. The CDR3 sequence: CASSVGVAGGEQFF. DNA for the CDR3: TGTGCCAGCAGCGTAGGGGTAGCTGGCGGTGAGCAGTTCTTC.

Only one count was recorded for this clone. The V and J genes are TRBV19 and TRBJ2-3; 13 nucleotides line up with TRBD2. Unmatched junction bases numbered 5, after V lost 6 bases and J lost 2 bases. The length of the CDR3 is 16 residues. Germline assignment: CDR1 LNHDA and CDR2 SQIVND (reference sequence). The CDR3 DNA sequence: TGTGCCAGTAGCCCCGGGACTAGCGGGATCACAGATACGCAGTATTTT. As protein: CASSPGTSGITDTQYF.

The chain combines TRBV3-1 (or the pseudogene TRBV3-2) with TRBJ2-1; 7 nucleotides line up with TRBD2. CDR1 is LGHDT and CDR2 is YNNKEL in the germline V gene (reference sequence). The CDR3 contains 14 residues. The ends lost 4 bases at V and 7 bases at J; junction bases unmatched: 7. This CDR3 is CASSPSGGRNEQFF. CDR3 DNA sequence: TGTGCCAGCAGCCCCTCGGGGGGACGGAATGAGCAGTTCTTC.

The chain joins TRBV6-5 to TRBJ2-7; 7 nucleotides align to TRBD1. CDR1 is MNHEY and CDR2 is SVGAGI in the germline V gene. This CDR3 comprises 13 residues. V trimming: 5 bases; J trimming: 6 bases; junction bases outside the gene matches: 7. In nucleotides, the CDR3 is TGTGCCAGCAGTACCGACAGGGTGGGCGAGCAGTACTTC. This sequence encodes CASSTDRVGEQYF.

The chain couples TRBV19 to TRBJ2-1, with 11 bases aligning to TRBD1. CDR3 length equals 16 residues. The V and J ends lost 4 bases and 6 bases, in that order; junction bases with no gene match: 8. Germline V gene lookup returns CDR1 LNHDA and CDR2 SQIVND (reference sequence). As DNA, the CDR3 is TGTGCCAGTAGTACATATGGACAGGGGGCCTTCAATGAGCAGTTCTTC. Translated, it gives CASSTYGQGAFNEQFF. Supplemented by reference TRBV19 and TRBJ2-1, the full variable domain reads DGGITQSPKYLFRKEGQNVTLSCEQNLNHDAMYWYRQDPGQGLRLIYYSQIVNDFQKGDIAEGYSVSREKKESFPLTVTSAQKNPTAFYLCASSTYGQGAFNEQFFGPGTRLTVL.

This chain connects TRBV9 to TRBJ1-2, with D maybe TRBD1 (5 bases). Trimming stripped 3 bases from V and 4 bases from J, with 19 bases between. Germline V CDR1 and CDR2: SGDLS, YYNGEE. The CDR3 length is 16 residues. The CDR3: CASSAGTARPSYGYTF. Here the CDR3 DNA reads TGTGCCAGCAGCGCGGGGACGGCCCGTCCCTCCTATGGCTACACCTTC.

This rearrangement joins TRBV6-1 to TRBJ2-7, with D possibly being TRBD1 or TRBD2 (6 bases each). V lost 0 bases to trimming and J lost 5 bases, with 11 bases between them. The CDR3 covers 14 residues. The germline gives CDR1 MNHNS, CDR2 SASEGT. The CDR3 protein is CASSEAGGFNEQYV. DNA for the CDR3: TGTGCCAGCAGTGAAGCAGGGGGGTTCAACGAGCAGTACGTC.

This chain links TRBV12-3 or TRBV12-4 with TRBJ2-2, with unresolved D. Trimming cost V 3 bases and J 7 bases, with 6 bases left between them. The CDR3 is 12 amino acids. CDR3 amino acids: CASSFFHGELFF. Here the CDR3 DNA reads TGTGCCAGCAGTTTCTTCCACGGGGAGCTGTTTTTT.

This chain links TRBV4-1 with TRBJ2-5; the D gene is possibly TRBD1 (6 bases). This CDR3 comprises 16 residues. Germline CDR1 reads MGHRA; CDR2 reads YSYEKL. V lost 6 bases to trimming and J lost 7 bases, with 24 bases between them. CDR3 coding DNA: TGCGCCAGCAGTCCCGGGATTACCGGGACCAGGGGGACCCAGTACTTC. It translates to CASSPGITGTRGTQYF.